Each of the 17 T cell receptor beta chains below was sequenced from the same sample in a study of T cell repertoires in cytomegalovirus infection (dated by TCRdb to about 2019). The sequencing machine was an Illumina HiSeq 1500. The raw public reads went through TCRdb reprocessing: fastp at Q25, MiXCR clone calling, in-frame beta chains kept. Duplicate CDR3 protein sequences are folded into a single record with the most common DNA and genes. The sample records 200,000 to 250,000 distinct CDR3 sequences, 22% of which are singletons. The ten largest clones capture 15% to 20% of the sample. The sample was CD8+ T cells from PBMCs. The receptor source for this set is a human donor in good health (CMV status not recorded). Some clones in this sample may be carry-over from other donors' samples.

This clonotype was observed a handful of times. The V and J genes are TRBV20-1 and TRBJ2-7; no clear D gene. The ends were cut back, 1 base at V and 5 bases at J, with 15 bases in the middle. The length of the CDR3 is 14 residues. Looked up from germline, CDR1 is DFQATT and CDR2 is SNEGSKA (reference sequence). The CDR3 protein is CSARGLGNRNEQYF. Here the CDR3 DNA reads TGCAGTGCTAGAGGACTTGGGAATAGGAACGAGCAGTACTTC.

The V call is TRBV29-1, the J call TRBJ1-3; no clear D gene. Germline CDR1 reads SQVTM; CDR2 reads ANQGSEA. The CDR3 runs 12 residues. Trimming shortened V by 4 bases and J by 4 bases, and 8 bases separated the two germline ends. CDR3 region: CSVGSLGNTIYF. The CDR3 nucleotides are TGCAGCGTTGGGAGCCTCGGAAACACCATATATTTT.

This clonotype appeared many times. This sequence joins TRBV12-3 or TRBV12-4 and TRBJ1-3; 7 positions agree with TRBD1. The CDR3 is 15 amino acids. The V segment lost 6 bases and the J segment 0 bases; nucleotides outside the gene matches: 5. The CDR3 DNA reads TGTGCCAGCAGGGGGGACAGCAGCTCTGGAAACACCATATATTTT. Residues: CASRGDSSSGNTIYF.

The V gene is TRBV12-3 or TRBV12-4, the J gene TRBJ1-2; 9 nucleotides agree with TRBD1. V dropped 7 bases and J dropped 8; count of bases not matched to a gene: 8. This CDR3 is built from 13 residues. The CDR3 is CASTPDRGKGYTF. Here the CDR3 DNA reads TGTGCCAGCACCCCGGACAGGGGAAAAGGCTACACCTTC.

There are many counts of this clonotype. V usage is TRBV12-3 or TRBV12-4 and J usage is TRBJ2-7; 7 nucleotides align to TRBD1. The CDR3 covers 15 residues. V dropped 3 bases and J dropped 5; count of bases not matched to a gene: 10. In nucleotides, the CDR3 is TGTGCCAGCAGTTTTTTGACAGGGTTGGTGCACGAGCAGTACTTC. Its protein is CASSFLTGLVHEQYF.

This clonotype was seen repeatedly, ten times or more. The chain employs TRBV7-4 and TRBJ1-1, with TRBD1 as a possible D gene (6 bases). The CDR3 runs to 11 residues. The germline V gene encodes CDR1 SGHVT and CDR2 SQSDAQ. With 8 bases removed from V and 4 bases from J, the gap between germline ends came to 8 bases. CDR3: CASGGGTEAFF. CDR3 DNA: TGTGCCAGCGGAGGGGGCACTGAAGCTTTCTTT.

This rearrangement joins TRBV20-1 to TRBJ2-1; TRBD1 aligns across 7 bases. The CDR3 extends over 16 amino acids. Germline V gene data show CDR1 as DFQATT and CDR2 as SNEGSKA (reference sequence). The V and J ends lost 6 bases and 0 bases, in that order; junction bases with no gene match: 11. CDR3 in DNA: TGCAGTGCACGTCCCGGGACAGTCACCTCCTACAATGAGCAGTTCTTC. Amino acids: CSARPGTVTSYNEQFF.

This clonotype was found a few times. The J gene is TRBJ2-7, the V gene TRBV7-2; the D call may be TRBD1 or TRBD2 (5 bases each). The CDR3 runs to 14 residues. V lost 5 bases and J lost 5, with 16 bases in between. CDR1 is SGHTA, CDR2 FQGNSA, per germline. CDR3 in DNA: TGTGCCAGCAGCCCACCGGGGCTTGGACACGAGCAGTACTTC. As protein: CASSPPGLGHEQYF.

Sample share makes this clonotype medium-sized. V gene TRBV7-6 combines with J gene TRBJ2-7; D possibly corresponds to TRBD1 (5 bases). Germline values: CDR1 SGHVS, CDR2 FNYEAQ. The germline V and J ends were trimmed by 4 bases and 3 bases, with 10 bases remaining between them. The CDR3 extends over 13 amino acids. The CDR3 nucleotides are TGTGCCAGCAGCTGGGGCGACGGCTACGAGCAGTACTTC. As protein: CASSWGDGYEQYF.

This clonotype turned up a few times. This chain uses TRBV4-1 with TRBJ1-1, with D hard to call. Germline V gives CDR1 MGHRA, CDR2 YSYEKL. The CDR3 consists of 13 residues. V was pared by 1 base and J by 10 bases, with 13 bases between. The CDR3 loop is CASSQAVDLPAFF. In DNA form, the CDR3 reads TGCGCCAGCAGCCAAGCCGTGGACTTGCCAGCTTTCTTT.

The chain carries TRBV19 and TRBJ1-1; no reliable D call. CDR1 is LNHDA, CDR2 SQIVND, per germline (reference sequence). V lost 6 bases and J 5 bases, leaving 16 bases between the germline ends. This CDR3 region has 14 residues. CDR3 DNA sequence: TGTGCCAGTAGCATGACTCTCTTCGGGACTGAAGCTTTCTTT. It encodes CASSMTLFGTEAFF.

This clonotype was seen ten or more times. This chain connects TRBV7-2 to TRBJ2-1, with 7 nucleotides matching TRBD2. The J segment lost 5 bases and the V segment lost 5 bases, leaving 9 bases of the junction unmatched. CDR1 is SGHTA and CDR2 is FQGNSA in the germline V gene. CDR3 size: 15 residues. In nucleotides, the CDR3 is TGTGCCAGCAGCCCTCCGGGGGGATCTAACAATGAGCAGTTCTTC. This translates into CASSPPGGSNNEQFF.

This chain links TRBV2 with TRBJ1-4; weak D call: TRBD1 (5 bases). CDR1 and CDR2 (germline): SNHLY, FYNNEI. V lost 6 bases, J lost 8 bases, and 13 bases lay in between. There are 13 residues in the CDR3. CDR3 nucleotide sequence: TGTGCCAGCAGAGCAGGGATGGAGGAAAAACTGTTTTTT. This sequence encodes CASRAGMEEKLFF.

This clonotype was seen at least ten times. The CDR3 is CATFRDGSYEQYF. The DNA of the CDR3 is TGTGCCACTTTTAGGGACGGCTCCTACGAGCAGTACTTC. The chain joins TRBV28 to TRBJ2-7, with D possibly being TRBD1 or TRBD2 (5 bases each). The CDR3 is 13 amino acids. CDR1 and CDR2 from the germline V gene are MDHEN and SYDVKM. The V end lost 10 bases, the J end lost 0 bases, and 13 bases lay between the germline ends. Looking up the rest from reference TRBV28 and TRBJ2-7 gives the full variable domain: DVKVTQSSRYLVKRTGEKVFLECVQDMDHENMFWYRQDPGLGLRLIYFSYDVKMKEKGDIPEGYSVSREKKERFSLILESASTNQTSMYLCATFRDGSYEQYFGPGTRLTVT.

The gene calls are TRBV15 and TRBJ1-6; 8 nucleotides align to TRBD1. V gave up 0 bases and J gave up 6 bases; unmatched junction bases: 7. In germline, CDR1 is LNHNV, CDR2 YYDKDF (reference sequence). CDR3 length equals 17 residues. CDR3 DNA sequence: TGTGCCACCAGCAGAGATCAGACAGGGGTTTTTAATTCACCCCTCCACTTT. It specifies CATSRDQTGVFNSPLHF.

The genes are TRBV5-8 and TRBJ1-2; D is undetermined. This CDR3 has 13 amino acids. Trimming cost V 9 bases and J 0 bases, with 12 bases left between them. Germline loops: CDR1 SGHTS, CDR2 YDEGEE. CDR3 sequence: CATLGGSNYGYTF. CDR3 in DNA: TGTGCCACCCTCGGAGGATCTAACTATGGCTACACCTTC.

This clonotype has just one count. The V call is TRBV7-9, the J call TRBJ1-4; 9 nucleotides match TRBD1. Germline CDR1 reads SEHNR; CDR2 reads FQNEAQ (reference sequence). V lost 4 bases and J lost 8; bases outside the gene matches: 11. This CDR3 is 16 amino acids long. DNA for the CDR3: TGTGCCAGCAGCTCTGGGACAGGGTTTATTAACGAAAAACTGTTTTTT. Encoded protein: CASSSGTGFINEKLFF.